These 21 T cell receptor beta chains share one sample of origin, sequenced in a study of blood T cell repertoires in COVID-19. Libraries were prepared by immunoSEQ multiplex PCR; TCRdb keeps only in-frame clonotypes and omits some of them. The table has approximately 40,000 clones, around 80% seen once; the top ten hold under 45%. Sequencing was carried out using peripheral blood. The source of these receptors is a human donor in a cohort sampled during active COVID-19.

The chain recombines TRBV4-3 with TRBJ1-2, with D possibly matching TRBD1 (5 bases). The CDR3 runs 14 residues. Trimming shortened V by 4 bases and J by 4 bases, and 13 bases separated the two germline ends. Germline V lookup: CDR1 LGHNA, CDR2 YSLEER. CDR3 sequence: CASSPELGAYGYTF. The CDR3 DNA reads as TGCGCCAGCAGCCCAGAATTAGGGGCCTATGGCTACACCTTC.

The CDR3 DNA reads TGTGCCAGCAGTTTAGCGGGTTATAATTCACCCCTCCACTTT. Protein sequence: CASSLAGYNSPLHF. The gene calls are TRBV27 and TRBJ1-6; D is uncertain. V was pared by 2 bases and J by 4 bases, with 6 bases between. The CDR3 loop spans 14 amino acids. Germline V gene sequence: CDR1 MNHEY, CDR2 SMNVEV (reference sequence).

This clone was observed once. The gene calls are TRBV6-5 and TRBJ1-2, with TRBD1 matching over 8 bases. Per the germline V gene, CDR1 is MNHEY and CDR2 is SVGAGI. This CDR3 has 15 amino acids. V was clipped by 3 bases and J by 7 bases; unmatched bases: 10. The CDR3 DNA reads TGTGCCAGCAGTTATGAGAGACAGGGGTTGACTGGCTACACCTTC. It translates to CASSYERQGLTGYTF.

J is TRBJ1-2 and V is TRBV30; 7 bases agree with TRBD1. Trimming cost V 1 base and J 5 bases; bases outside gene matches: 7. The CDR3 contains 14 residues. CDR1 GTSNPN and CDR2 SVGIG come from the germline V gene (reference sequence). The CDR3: CAWSAGGTDYGYTF. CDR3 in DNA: TGTGCCTGGAGTGCTGGCGGGACAGATTATGGCTACACCTTC.

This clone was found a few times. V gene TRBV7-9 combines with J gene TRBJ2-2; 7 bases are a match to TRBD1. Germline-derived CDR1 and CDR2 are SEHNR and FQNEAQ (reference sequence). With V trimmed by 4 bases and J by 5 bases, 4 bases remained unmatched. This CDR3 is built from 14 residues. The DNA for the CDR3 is TGTGCCAGCAGCTCCGGGACAGTTACCGGGGAGCTGTTTTTT. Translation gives CASSSGTVTGELFF.

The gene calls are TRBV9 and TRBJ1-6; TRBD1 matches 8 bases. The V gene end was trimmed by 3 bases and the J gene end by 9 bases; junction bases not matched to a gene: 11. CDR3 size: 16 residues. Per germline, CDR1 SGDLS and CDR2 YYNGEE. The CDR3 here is CASSGSMTGATSPLHF. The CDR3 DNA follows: TGTGCCAGCAGCGGATCAATGACAGGGGCGACTTCACCCCTCCACTTT.

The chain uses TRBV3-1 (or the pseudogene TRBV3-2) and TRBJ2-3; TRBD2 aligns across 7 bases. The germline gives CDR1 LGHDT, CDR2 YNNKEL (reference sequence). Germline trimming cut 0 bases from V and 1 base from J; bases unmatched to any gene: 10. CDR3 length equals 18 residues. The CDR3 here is CASSQERSASGCTDTQYF. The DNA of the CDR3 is TGTGCCAGCAGCCAAGAACGGTCGGCTAGCGGATGCACAGATACGCAGTATTTT.

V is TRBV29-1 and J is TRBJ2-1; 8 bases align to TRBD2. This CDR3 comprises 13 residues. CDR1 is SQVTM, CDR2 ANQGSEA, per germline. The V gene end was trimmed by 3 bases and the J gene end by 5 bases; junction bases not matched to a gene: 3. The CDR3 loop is CSVDTRGDNEQFF. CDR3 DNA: TGCAGCGTTGATACGCGGGGGGACAATGAGCAGTTCTTC.

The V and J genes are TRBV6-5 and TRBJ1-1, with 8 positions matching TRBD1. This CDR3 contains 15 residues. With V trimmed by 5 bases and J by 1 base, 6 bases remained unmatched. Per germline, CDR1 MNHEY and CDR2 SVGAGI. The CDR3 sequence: CASSLGQGRNTEAFF. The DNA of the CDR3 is TGTGCCAGCAGTCTTGGACAGGGAAGGAACACTGAAGCTTTCTTT.

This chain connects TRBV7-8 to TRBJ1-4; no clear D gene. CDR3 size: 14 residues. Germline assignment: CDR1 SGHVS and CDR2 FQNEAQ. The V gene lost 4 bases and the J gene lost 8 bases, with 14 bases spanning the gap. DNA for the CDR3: TGTGCCAGCAGCTCAGACACGCAAAGGGAAAAACTGTTTTTT. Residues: CASSSDTQREKLFF. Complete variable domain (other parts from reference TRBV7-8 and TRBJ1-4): GAGVSQSPRYKVAKRGQDVALRCDPISGHVSLFWYQQALGQGPEFLTYFQNEAQLDKSGLPSDRFFAERPEGSVSTLKIQRTQQEDSAVYLCASSSDTQREKLFFGSGTQLSVL.

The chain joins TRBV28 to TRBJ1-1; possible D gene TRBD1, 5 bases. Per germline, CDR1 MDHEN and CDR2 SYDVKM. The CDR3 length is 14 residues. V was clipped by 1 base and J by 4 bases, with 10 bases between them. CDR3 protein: CASSLLAGGTEAFF. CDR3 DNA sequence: TGTGCCAGCAGTTTATTGGCGGGGGGCACTGAAGCTTTCTTT.

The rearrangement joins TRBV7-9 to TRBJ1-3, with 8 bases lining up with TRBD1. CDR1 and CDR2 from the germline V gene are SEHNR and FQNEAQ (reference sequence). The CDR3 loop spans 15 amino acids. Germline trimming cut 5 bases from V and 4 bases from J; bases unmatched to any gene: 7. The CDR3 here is CASSDRGQGGNTIYF. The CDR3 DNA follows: TGTGCCAGCAGCGATAGAGGACAGGGCGGAAACACCATATATTTT.

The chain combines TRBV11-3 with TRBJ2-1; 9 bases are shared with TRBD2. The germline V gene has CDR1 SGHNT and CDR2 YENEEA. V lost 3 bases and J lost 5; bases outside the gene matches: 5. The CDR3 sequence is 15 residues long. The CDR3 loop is CASSLGGGEHNEQFF. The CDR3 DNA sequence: TGTGCCAGCAGCTTGGGCGGGGGGGAACACAATGAGCAGTTCTTC.

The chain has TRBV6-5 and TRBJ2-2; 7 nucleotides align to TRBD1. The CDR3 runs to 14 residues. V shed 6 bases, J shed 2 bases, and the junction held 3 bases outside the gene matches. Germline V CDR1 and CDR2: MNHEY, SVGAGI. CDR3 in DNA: TGTGCCAGCAGACAGGGGCAAAACACCGGGGAGCTGTTTTTT. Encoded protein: CASRQGQNTGELFF.

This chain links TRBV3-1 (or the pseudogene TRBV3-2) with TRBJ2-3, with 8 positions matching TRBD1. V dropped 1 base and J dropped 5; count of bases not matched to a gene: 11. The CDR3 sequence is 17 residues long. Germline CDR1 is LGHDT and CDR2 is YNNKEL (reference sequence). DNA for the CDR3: TGTGCCAGCAGCCAAGGGTCAGGGGGCGGTCGGAGAGATACGCAGTATTTT. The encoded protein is CASSQGSGGGRRDTQYF.

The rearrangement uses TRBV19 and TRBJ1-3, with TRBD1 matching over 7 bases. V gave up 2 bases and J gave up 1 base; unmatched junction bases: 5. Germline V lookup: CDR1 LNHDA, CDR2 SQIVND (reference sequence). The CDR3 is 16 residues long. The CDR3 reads CASSILTGASGNTIYF. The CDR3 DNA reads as TGTGCCAGTAGTATACTTACAGGGGCATCTGGAAACACCATATATTTT. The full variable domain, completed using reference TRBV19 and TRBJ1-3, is DGGITQSPKYLFRKEGQNVTLSCEQNLNHDAMYWYRQDPGQGLRLIYYSQIVNDFQKGDIAEGYSVSREKKESFPLTVTSAQKNPTAFYLCASSILTGASGNTIYFGEGSWLTVV.

The CDR3 here is CASSSARAGADTQYF. Here the CDR3 DNA reads TGTGCCAGCAGCTCCGCAAGAGCAGGGGCAGATACGCAGTATTTT. V and J are TRBV9 and TRBJ2-3; D is possibly TRBD1 (6 bases). Trimming shortened V by 4 bases and J by 4 bases, and 16 bases separated the two germline ends. The CDR3 covers 15 residues. The germline V gene encodes CDR1 SGDLS and CDR2 YYNGEE.

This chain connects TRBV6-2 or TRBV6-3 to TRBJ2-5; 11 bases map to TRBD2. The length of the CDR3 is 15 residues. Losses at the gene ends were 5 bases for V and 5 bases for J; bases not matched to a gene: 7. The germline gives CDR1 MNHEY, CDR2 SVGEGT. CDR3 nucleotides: TGTGCCAGCAGTGATAGCGGGGGGGCTCGGGAGACCCAGTACTTC. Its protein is CASSDSGGARETQYF.

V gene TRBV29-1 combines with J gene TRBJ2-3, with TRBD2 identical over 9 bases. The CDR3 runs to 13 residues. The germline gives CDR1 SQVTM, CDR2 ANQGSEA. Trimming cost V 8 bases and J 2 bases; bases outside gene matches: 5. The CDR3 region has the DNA TGCAGCACCGGGACTAGCCTCACAGATACGCAGTATTTT. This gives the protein CSTGTSLTDTQYF.

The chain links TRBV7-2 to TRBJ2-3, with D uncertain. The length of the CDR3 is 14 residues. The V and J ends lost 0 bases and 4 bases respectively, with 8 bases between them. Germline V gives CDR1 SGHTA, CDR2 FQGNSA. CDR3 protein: CASSLALSPDTQYF. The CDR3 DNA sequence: TGTGCCAGCAGCTTAGCCCTTAGTCCAGATACGCAGTATTTT.

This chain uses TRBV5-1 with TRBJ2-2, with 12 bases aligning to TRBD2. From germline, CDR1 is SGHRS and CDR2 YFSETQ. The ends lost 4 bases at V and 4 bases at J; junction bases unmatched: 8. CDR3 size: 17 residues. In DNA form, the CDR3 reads TGCGCCAGCAGCCCCACCACTAGCGGGGGGATCACCGGGGAGCTGTTTTTT. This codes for CASSPTTSGGITGELFF.